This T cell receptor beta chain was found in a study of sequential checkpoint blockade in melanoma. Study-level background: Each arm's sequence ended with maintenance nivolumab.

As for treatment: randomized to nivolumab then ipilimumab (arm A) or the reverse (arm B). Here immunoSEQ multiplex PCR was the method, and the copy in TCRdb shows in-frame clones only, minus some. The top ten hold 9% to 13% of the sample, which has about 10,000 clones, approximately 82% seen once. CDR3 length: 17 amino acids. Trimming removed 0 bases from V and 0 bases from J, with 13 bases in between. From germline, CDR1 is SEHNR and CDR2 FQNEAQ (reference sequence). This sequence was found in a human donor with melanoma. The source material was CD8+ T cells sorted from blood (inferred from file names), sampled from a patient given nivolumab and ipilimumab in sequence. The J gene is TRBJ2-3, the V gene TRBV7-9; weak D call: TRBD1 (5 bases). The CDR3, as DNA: TGTGCCAGCAGCTTAGCGATAAGGGGCTCTAGCACAGATACGCAGTATTTT. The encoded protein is CASSLAIRGSSTDTQYF.